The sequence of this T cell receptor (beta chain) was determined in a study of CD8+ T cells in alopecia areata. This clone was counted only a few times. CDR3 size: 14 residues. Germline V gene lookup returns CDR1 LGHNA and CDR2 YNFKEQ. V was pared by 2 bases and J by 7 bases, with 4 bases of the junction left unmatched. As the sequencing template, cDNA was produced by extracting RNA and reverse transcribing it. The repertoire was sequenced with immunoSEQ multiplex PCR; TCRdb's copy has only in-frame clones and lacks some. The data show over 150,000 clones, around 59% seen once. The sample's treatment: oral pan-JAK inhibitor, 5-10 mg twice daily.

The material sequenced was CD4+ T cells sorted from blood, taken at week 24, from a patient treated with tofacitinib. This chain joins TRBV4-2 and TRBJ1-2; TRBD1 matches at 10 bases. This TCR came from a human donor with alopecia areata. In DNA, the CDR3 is TGTGCCAGCAGCCAACCCGGGACAGGGGCTGGCTACACCTTC. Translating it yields CASSQPGTGAGYTF.